The source of this T cell receptor beta chain is a study of shared clonotypes between healthy human individuals. Overall study: CD4 naive and CD4 memory each took three plates per donor, while CD8 naive took two and CD8 memory one.

The naive CD8 population came from CD45RO-negative cells selected for CCR7, without terminally differentiated effector memory CD45RA+ cells. The CDR3 covers 13 residues. Germline CDR1 is SQVTM and CDR2 is ANQGSEA. Trimming shortened V by 3 bases and J by 4 bases, and 12 bases separated the two germline ends. TCRdb's table, derived via immunoSEQ multiplex PCR, lists solely in-frame clones and lacks some. Among approximately 740,000 clones listed, nearly 95% were seen once. The chain has TRBV29-1 and TRBJ1-1; maybe TRBD1 (5 bases). This TCR derives from a man between 25 and 39 years old in good health. The sequenced sample was naive CD8+ T cells sorted from blood. CDR3 protein: CSVESQGITEAFF. The CDR3 DNA reads TGCAGCGTTGAGAGTCAGGGCATCACTGAAGCTTTCTTT.